This TCR beta chain is from a study of response to subunit inactivated influenza vaccine. The CDR3 has 15 amino acids. V lost 3 bases and J lost 0, with 11 bases in between. Looked up from germline, CDR1 is SEHNR and CDR2 is FQNEAQ (reference sequence). This clonotype was counted between two and nine times. The antigen remains unidentified. General study results and limits: With each seasonal influenza vaccination, the authors suggested, few new T cells are recruited.

Using its own MiXCR run on the RT-PCR reads, TCRdb lists one record per CDR3 protein. The sample shows around 710,000 distinct CDR3 sequences, about 15% of them seen only once. The sample in question was PBMCs from blood, obtained 14 to 15 days before vaccination. This chain links TRBV7-9 with TRBJ1-1; no definite D call. The receptor's source is a man over 45 who received an inactivated influenza vaccine. CDR3 DNA sequence: TGTGCCAGCAGCTTTTCTTCCGGGGTGAACACTGAAGCTTTCTTT. The encoded protein is CASSFSSGVNTEAFF.